The 20 T cell receptor beta chains in this list originate from one sample, sequenced in a study of human thymus T cells. Thymic material originated from resections removed in the course of corrective heart surgery. Libraries were prepared by immunoSEQ multiplex PCR; TCRdb keeps only in-frame clonotypes and omits some of them. In the table there are some 130,000 clones, about 93% of which are singletons. Sequencing was performed on thymus tissue. The receptors come from a boy under two years old with a congenital heart defect but otherwise immunologically healthy.

The chain recombines TRBV5-1 with TRBJ2-7; D remains unclear. The CDR3 covers 9 residues. V lost 10 bases and J 7 bases, leaving 9 bases between the germline ends. CDR1 is SGHRS, CDR2 YFSETQ, per germline. DNA for the CDR3: TGCGCCGCCTTTTGGGAGCAGTACTTC. Amino acid sequence: CAAFWEQYF. Full variable domain (remainder filled in from reference TRBV5-1 and TRBJ2-7): KAGVTQTPRYLIKTRGQQVTLSCSPISGHRSVSWYQQTPGQGLQFLFEYFSETQRNKGNFPGRFSGRQFSNSRSEMNVSTLELGDSALYLCAAFWEQYFGPGTRLTVT.

This rearrangement joins TRBV27 to TRBJ2-1; 9 nucleotides line up with TRBD1. CDR3 size: 21 residues. Germline CDR1 and CDR2: MNHEY and SMNVEV (reference sequence). V shed 6 bases, J shed 2 bases, and the junction held 23 bases outside the gene matches. CDR3 residues: CASSHILGQGPRIPTYNEQFF. CDR3 nucleotide sequence: TGTGCCAGCAGCCATATTCTTGGACAGGGGCCGCGGATCCCTACCTACAATGAGCAGTTCTTC.

The chain carries TRBV7-9 and TRBJ2-6; D is perhaps TRBD1 or TRBD2 (5 bases each). Trimming removed 0 bases from V and 1 base from J, with 16 bases in between. Germline V gives CDR1 SEHNR, CDR2 FQNEAQ (reference sequence). CDR3 size: 19 residues. The CDR3 nucleotides read TGTGCCAGCAGCTTAGCGTATGGGGGTTGGCCATCTGGGGCCAACGTCCTGACTTTC. The encoded protein is CASSLAYGGWPSGANVLTF.

The rearrangement uses TRBV19 and TRBJ1-6; TRBD1 agrees at 7 bases. After removal of 5 bases from V and 3 bases from J, the junction contained 4 bases not matched to a gene. The germline gives CDR1 LNHDA, CDR2 SQIVND (reference sequence). CDR3 length: 15 amino acids. CDR3 coding DNA: TGTGCCAGTAGTCGGGACAGCTTCTATAATTCACCCCTCCACTTT. Amino acids: CASSRDSFYNSPLHF. Filled out from reference TRBV19 and TRBJ1-6, the complete variable domain reads DGGITQSPKYLFRKEGQNVTLSCEQNLNHDAMYWYRQDPGQGLRLIYYSQIVNDFQKGDIAEGYSVSREKKESFPLTVTSAQKNPTAFYLCASSRDSFYNSPLHFGNGTRLTVT.

V usage is TRBV7-2 and J usage is TRBJ2-7, with 7 positions matching TRBD1. Germline V lookup: CDR1 SGHTA, CDR2 FQGNSA. The length of the CDR3 is 15 residues. V lost 4 bases and J lost 3; bases outside the gene matches: 9. CDR3 amino acids: CASSSRRGPNYEQYF. Here the CDR3 DNA reads TGTGCCAGCAGCTCCCGAAGGGGGCCGAACTACGAGCAGTACTTC.

The rearrangement uses TRBV4-3 and TRBJ2-2, with TRBD2 as a possible D gene (6 bases). Germline CDR1 and CDR2: LGHNA and YSLEER. Trimming removed 0 bases at V and 7 bases at J, with 21 bases between. CDR3 length: 18 amino acids. CDR3 coding DNA: TGCGCCAGCAGCCAAGAGCCCCGACGAATAGGGGAGGACGGGGAGCTGTTTTTT. This translates into CASSQEPRRIGEDGELFF.

The rearrangement joins TRBV6-1 to TRBJ2-1, with 10 bases identical to TRBD2. The CDR3 consists of 23 residues. The V and J ends lost 0 bases and 0 bases, in that order; junction bases with no gene match: 20. The germline V gene has CDR1 MNHNS and CDR2 SASEGT. The CDR3 DNA reads as TGTGCCAGCAGTGAAGCTGGGGGGAGGAGCGGGGGGGCGGAGAGAGGCTCCTACAATGAGCAGTTCTTC. Amino acids: CASSEAGGRSGGAERGSYNEQFF.

This clone was seen only once. The CDR3 protein is CASSYSGGAGVETQYF. The DNA for the CDR3 is TGTGCCAGCAGTTACTCGGGGGGGGCCGGTGTAGAGACCCAGTACTTC. J is TRBJ2-5 and V is TRBV6-5; TRBD2 might be the D (7 bases). CDR3 length equals 16 residues. Germline-derived CDR1 and CDR2 are MNHEY and SVGAGI. V dropped 0 bases and J dropped 4 bases, with 15 bases sitting between them.

V is TRBV28 and J is TRBJ2-7, with 9 bases identical to TRBD1. CDR3 size: 14 residues. V shed 3 bases, J shed 3 bases, and the junction held 3 bases outside the gene matches. CDR1 is MDHEN and CDR2 is SYDVKM in the germline V gene. CDR3 DNA: TGTGCCAGCAGTTTCGGGGACAGGGTCTACGAGCAGTACTTC. It yields the protein CASSFGDRVYEQYF. Using reference TRBV28 and TRBJ2-7 for the parts outside the CDR3, the full variable domain is DVKVTQSSRYLVKRTGEKVFLECVQDMDHENMFWYRQDPGLGLRLIYFSYDVKMKEKGDIPEGYSVSREKKERFSLILESASTNQTSMYLCASSFGDRVYEQYFGPGTRLTVT.

In regard to this clone: A read error may produce the germline difference seen at one junction end. The genes are TRBV2 and TRBJ1-5; possible D gene TRBD1, 6 bases. CDR1 is SNHLY, CDR2 FYNNEI, per germline. The CDR3 has 14 amino acids. This CDR3 reads CASREGGRHQPQHF. In DNA form, the CDR3 reads TGTGCCAGCAGGGAAGGGGGGCGGCATCAGCCCCAGCATTTT. Combining the CDR3 with reference TRBV2 and TRBJ1-5 gives the whole variable domain EPEVTQTPSHQVTQMGQEVILRCVPISNHLYFYWYRQILGQKVEFLVSFYNNEISEKSEIFDDQFSVERPDGSNFTLKIRSTKLEDSAMYFCASREGGRHQPQHFGDGTRLSIL.

The rearrangement uses TRBV9 and TRBJ1-6; no firm D call. V was clipped by 4 bases and J by 5 bases, with 19 bases between them. Germline CDR1 reads SGDLS; CDR2 reads YYNGEE. This CDR3 has 17 residues. CDR3: CASSPEVLEEDNSPLHF. In nucleotides, the CDR3 is TGTGCCAGCAGCCCAGAGGTGCTGGAAGAGGATAATTCACCCCTCCACTTT. The complete variable domain, with remaining parts taken from reference TRBV9 and TRBJ1-6, reads DSGVTQTPKHLITATGQRVTLRCSPRSGDLSVYWYQQSLDQGLQFLIQYYNGEERAKGNILERFSAQQFPDLHSELNLSSLELGDSALYFCASSPEVLEEDNSPLHFGNGTRLTVT.

V is TRBV18 and J is TRBJ2-2; D not resolved. The CDR3 spans 14 residues. V lost 2 bases, J lost 7 bases, and 11 bases lay in between. Germline CDR1 KGHSH, CDR2 LQKENI. The CDR3 is CASSPMDQGGELFF. CDR3 bases: TGTGCCAGCTCACCAATGGACCAAGGCGGGGAGCTGTTTTTT.

The chain couples TRBV27 to TRBJ2-1, with D possibly being TRBD1 (6 bases). Trimming took off 0 bases at V and 6 bases at J, with 21 bases between the two ends. The CDR3 is 18 residues long. Germline V gene sequence: CDR1 MNHEY, CDR2 SMNVEV (reference sequence). CDR3 region: CASSLSGSQGPGVNEQFF. The CDR3 DNA sequence: TGTGCCAGCAGTTTATCGGGCAGCCAGGGACCAGGGGTCAATGAGCAGTTCTTC.

The rearrangement joins TRBV9 to TRBJ1-4; 7 positions match TRBD1. V gave up 3 bases and J gave up 7 bases; unmatched junction bases: 6. There are 14 residues in the CDR3. Germline V gene sequence: CDR1 SGDLS, CDR2 YYNGEE. Here the CDR3 reads CASSATGLSEKLFF. Written as DNA, the CDR3 is TGTGCCAGCAGCGCGACAGGGCTAAGTGAAAAACTGTTTTTT.

The V call is TRBV6-5, the J call TRBJ2-7; the D gene is possibly TRBD1 (6 bases). Looked up from germline, CDR1 is MNHEY and CDR2 is SVGAGI. With 5 bases removed from V and 5 bases from J, the gap between germline ends came to 16 bases. CDR3 length equals 14 residues. CDR3 bases: TGTGCCAGCAGTAACCGGGACACAAGGGACGAGCAGTACTTC. This codes for CASSNRDTRDEQYF.

The J gene is TRBJ1-2, the V gene TRBV28; the match to TRBD1 covers 7 bases. J was trimmed by 2 bases and V by 5 bases; bases with no gene match: 8. This CDR3 contains 15 residues. Per germline, CDR1 MDHEN and CDR2 SYDVKM. CDR3 nucleotides: TGTGCCAGCAGTGGAGACAGGGTATACAACTATGGCTACACCTTC. Protein sequence: CASSGDRVYNYGYTF.

The rearrangement joins TRBV29-1 to TRBJ1-5; D is unclear. Germline CDR1 is SQVTM and CDR2 is ANQGSEA. The V gene lost 4 bases and the J gene lost 3 bases, with 7 bases spanning the gap. The CDR3 is 12 amino acids. The CDR3 protein is CSVGQINQPQHF. CDR3 DNA sequence: TGCAGCGTTGGGCAGATCAATCAGCCCCAGCATTTT.

The J gene is TRBJ2-5, the V gene TRBV29-1; D is uncertain. Between the trimmed V and J ends, which lost 1 base and 9 bases, there was a span of 15 bases. Germline V gene lookup returns CDR1 SQVTM and CDR2 ANQGSEA. This CDR3 comprises 13 residues. The CDR3 sequence is CSVEAPDRSAQYF. The CDR3, as DNA: TGCAGCGTTGAAGCCCCAGATCGTTCGGCCCAGTACTTC.

The V call is TRBV28, the J call TRBJ2-7; 7 positions match TRBD2. The CDR3 is 13 residues long. V gave up 3 bases and J gave up 3 bases; unmatched junction bases: 2. Germline V gene lookup returns CDR1 MDHEN and CDR2 SYDVKM. The CDR3 DNA follows: TGTGCCAGCAGTTTTGGCGGGGGCTACGAGCAGTACTTC. Amino acids: CASSFGGGYEQYF.

This clone was found once. As DNA, the CDR3 is TGTGCCAGCAGCCAATTTACCCTAGCGGGTCATGAGCAGTTCTTC. Residues: CASSQFTLAGHEQFF. The rearrangement links TRBV4-2 to TRBJ2-1; 8 bases match TRBD2. The CDR3 consists of 15 residues. Looked up from germline, CDR1 is LGHNA and CDR2 is YNFKEQ. V was pared by 2 bases and J by 8 bases, with 8 bases of the junction left unmatched.